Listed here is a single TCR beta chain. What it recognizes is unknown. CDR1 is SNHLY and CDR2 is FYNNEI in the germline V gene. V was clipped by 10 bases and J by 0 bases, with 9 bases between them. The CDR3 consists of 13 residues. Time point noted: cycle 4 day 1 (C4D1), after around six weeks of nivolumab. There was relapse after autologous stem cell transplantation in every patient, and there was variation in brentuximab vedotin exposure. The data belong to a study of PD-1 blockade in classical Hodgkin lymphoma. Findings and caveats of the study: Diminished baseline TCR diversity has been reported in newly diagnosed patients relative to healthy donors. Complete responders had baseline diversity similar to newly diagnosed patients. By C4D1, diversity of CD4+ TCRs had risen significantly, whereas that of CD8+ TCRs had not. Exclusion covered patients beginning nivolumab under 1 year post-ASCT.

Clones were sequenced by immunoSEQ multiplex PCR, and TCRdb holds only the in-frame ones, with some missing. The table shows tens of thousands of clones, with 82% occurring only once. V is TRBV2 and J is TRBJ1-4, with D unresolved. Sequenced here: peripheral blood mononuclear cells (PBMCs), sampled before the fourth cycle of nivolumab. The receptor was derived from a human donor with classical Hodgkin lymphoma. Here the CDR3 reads CATITATNEKLFF. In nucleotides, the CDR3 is TGTGCCACTATTACGGCAACTAATGAAAAACTGTTTTTT.